This entry features one T cell receptor (beta chain) sequence. The target antigen is unknown. TCRdb keeps only in-frame clones here, not all; method: immunoSEQ multiplex PCR. The repertoire has roughly 100,000 clones, 92% of them found once; the top ten carry 0.069%. The sample originates from a study of graft-versus-host responses after intestinal transplantation. About the study: Multivisceral, liver-intestinal, or isolated intestinal transplants were received by the recipients. Once they had received anti-thymocyte globulin induction, all recipients took tacrolimus and steroids for two to three years. Whole-study results and caveats: Peak circulating GvH clone levels were associated with early post-transplant HvG declines.

Trimming took 1 base from V and 3 from J, leaving 13 bases between them. Germline CDR1 is MGHRA and CDR2 is YSYEKL. The CDR3 runs to 15 residues. This material consisted of unstimulated CD8+ T cells sorted from spleen or lymph node cells, taken before transplant. The V call is TRBV4-1, the J call TRBJ2-7; weak D call: TRBD1 (5 bases). The source of this sequence is a human donor who was the organ donor for an intestinal transplant. CDR3 coding DNA: TGCGCCAGCAGCCAAGTCCGAGACAGATTCTACGAGCAGTACTTC. Translation: CASSQVRDRFYEQYF.